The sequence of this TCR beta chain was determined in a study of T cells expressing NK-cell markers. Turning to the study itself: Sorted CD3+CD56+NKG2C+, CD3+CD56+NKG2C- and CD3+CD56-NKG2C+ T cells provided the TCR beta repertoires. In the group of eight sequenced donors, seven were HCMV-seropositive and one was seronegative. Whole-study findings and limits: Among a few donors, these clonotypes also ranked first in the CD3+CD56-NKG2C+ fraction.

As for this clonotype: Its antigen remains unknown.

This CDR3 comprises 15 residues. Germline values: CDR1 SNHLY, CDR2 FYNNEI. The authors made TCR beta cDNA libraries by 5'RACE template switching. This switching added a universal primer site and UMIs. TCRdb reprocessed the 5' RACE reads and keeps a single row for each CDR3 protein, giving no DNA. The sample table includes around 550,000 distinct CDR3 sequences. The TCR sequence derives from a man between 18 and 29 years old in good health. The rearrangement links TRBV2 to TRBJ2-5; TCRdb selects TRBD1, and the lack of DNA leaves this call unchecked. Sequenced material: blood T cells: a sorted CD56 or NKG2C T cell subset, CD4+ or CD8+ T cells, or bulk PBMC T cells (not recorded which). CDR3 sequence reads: CASSEGARGGRTQYF.